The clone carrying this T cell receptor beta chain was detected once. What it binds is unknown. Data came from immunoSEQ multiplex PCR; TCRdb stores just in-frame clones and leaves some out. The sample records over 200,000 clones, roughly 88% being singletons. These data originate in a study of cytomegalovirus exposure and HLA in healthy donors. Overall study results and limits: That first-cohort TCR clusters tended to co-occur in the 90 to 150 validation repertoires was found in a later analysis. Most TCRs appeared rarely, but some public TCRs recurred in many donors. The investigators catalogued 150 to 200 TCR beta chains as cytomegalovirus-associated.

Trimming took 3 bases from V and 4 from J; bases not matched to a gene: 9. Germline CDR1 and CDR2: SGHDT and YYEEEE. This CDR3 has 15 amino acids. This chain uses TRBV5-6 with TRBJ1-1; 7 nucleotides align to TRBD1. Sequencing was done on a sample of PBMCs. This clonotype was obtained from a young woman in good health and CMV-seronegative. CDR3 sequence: CASSWERQGGTEAFF. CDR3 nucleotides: TGTGCCAGCAGCTGGGAGAGACAGGGTGGCACTGAAGCTTTCTTT.